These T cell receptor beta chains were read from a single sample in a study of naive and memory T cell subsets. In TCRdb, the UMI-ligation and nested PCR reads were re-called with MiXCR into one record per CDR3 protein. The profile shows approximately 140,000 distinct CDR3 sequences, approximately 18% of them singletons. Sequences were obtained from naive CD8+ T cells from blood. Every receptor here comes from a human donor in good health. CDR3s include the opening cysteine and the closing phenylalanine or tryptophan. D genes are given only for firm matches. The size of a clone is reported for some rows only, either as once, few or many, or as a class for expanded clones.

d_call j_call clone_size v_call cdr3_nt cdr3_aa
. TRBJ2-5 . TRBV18 TGTGCCAGCTCACCATTCGCGGCAGGAGTACTAGGTGGGGAAGAGACCCAGTACTTC CASSPFAAGVLGGEETQYF
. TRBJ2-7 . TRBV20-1 TGCAGTGCGAGGGACACAGGCTACGAGCAGTACTTC CSARDTGYEQYF
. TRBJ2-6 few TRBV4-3 TGCGCCAGCAGCCAGGGTGTCGGGAGGGCCAACGTCCTGACTTTC CASSQGVGRANVLTF
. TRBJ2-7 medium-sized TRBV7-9 TGTGCCAGCAGCTTAGCTAACTCCTACGAGCAGTACTTC CASSLANSYEQYF
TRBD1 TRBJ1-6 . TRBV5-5 TGTGCCAGCAGCTGGGGACAGTCATCACCCCTCCACTTT CASSWGQSSPLHF
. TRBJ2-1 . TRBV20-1 TGCAGTGCCATTTTGTATCCCTTTTCCTCCTCGAAAGAGGATGAGCAGTTCTTC CSAILYPFSSSKEDEQFF
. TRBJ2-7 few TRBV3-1 TGTGCCAGCAGCCAAGGACTTCGAATTTCCACCTACGAGCAGTACTTC CASSQGLRISTYEQYF
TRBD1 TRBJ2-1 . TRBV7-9 TGTGCCAGCAGCCTTTGGGGACAGGGGCGTCCCTTTTCTTACAATGAGCAGTTCTTC CASSLWGQGRPFSYNEQFF
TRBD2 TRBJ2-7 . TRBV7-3 TGTGCCAGCAGCTTGGAGGGCCTCACTAGCGGGAGCAGGGAGCAGTACTTC CASSLEGLTSGSREQYF
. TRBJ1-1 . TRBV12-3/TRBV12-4 TGTGCCAGCAGTTCGTGGACAGAGAACACTGAAGCTTTCTTT CASSSWTENTEAFF
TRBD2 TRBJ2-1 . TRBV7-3 TGTGCCAGCAGCCCCTTAGCGGGACTCAATGAGCAGTTCTTC CASSPLAGLNEQFF
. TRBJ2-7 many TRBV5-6 TGTGCCAGCAGCTTGGGGACCCTCTCCTACGAGCAGTACTTC CASSLGTLSYEQYF
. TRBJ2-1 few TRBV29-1 TGCAGCCCGAGAGATCACTATAGCTCCTACAATGAGCAGTTCTTC CSPRDHYSSYNEQFF
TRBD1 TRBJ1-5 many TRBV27 TGTGCCAGCAGGCGAGGACAGGGCAATCAGCCCCAGCATTTT CASRRGQGNQPQHF
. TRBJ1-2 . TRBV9 TGTGCCAGCAGCAGAAAGGTAGACGACCCTAACTATGGCTACACCTTC CASSRKVDDPNYGYTF
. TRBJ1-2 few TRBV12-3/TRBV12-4 TGTGCCAGCAGTTTAGTGCCAGGGAACGGCTACACCTTC CASSLVPGNGYTF
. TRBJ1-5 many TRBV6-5 TGTGCCAGCAGTTACGACCGGGACATTAATCAGCCCCAGCATTTT CASSYDRDINQPQHF
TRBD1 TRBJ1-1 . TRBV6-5 TGTGCCAGCAGTATAGCCGGGACAGGGAACACTGAAGCTTTCTTT CASSIAGTGNTEAFF
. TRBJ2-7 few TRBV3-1 TGTGCCAGCAGCCAATCGGGCAGGGACTACGAGCAGTACTTC CASSQSGRDYEQYF
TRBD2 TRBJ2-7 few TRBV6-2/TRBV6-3 TGTGCCAGCGGGAAACTAGCGCTCGGCTCCTACGAGCAGTACTTC CASGKLALGSYEQYF
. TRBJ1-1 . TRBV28 TGTGCCAGTTCAGATCGGGGTGACACTGAAGCTTTCTTT CASSDRGDTEAFF
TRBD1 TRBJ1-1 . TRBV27 TGTGCCAGCAGTTTGTTGGGCGACAGGGCCACTGAAGCTTTCTTT CASSLLGDRATEAFF
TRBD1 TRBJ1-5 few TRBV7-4 TGTGCCAGCAGCTTATCAGGGGACAGGGTTAGCAATCAGCCCCAGCATTTT CASSLSGDRVSNQPQHF
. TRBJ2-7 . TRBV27 TGTGCCAGCAGTTTTATTACAGATCCCTACGAGCAGTACTTC CASSFITDPYEQYF
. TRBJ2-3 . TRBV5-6 TGTGCCAGCAGCTCCAGTCCAGATACGCAGTATTTT CASSSSPDTQYF
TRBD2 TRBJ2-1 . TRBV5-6 TGTGCCAGCAGCTTGGATCCTAGCGGGACCGCCTACAATGAGCAGTTCTTC CASSLDPSGTAYNEQFF
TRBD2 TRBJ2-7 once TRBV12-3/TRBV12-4 TGTGCCAGCAGTTCCGACGGACTAGCGGATCCCTACGAGCAGTACTTC CASSSDGLADPYEQYF
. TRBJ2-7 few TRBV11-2 TGTGCCAGCAGCTTAGGGCACTACGAGCAGTACTTC CASSLGHYEQYF
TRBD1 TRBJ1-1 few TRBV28 TGTGCCAGCAGCCCTATCGGGACAGAAAACACTGAAGCTTTCTTT CASSPIGTENTEAFF
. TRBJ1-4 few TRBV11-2 TGTGCCAGCAGCCCATTGATTAGTTATTATGGCCTGCGAGAAAAACTGTTTTTT CASSPLISYYGLREKLFF
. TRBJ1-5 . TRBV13 TGTGCCAGCAGCCCGGGGACGGACAATCAGCCCCAGCATTTT CASSPGTDNQPQHF
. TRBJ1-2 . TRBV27 TGTGCCAGCAGTTTGGTTTCGACAGTCGGCTATGGCTACACCTTC CASSLVSTVGYGYTF
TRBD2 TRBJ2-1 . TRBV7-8 TGTGCCAGCAGCTTAGCCACTAGCGGGAGTTGGGATGAGCAGTTCTTC CASSLATSGSWDEQFF
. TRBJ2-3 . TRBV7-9 TGTGCCAGCAGCCTAACAGGGGACTCATCCACAGATACGCAGTATTTT CASSLTGDSSTDTQYF
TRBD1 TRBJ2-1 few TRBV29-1 TGCAGCGTTGACGGTTTTCGGGACAGACTTTACAATGAGCAGTTCTTC CSVDGFRDRLYNEQFF
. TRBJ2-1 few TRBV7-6 TGTGCCAGCAGCCCGCAGGATCTGAATGAGCAGTTCTTC CASSPQDLNEQFF